This TCR beta chain emerged from a study of monozygotic twins with cystic fibrosis. Here immunoSEQ multiplex PCR was the method, and the copy in TCRdb shows in-frame clones only, minus some. The sample holds about 20,000 clones, approximately 90% seen once. Of note for this clone: As yet, its antigen is unknown.

General observations from the study: Shared CDR3 numbers were not associated with age, concordance or severity. Clonality was generally low (median roughly 0.0095), higher in the most severe patients. Unrelated CF individuals shared fewer identical clonotypes than monozygotic CF twins. V usage most resembled the co-twin in 13 of 16 pairs.

Sequencing was performed on blood. This TCR was sampled from a woman aged 25 to 39 with cystic fibrosis.

CDR3 coding DNA: TGTGCCAGCAGCCAAGAGAGGCAAGGCAACTTCTTGGCACCCGATGAGCAGTTCTTC. Its protein is CASSQERQGNFLAPDEQFF. The chain has TRBV4-2 and TRBJ2-1; D unresolved. Germline V gene lookup returns CDR1 LGHNA and CDR2 YNFKEQ. This CDR3 contains 19 residues. V was clipped by 0 bases and J by 8 bases, with 26 bases between them.